This note documents a single T cell receptor (beta chain) sequence. This specimen belongs to a study of blood T cell repertoires in COVID-19. About the research overall: The origin of the acute and convalescent COVID-19 samples was the United States, Italy and Spain. T cells, B-cell-depleted T cells, or PBMCs provided the cDNA or gDNA that served as material.

V gave up 3 bases and J gave up 3 bases; unmatched junction bases: 4. The CDR3 extends over 15 amino acids. The germline V gene encodes CDR1 SGHRS and CDR2 YFSETQ. Authors' data handling: Amplification of reference gene primers was used by the study to estimate nucleated cell counts. Measured with immunoSEQ multiplex PCR; TCRdb has only the in-frame clones, and not every one. D and trimming were read from the DNA, whereas the V and J calls and clone size are those reported in that table. The repertoire has approximately 96,000 clones, about 88% of them found once; the top ten carry about 2.9%. This sequence was found in a woman older than 75 with acute or convalescent COVID-19. The sample was peripheral blood. The chain is built from TRBV5-1 and TRBJ2-5; 11 bases are shared with TRBD2. The CDR3 protein is CASSWGSGGEETQYF. In DNA, the CDR3 is TGCGCCAGCAGCTGGGGTAGCGGGGGGGAAGAGACCCAGTACTTC.